One sample yielded the 14 T cell receptor beta chains listed below, sequenced in a study of OX40 agonist ivuxolimab in advanced cancers. The assay was immunoSEQ multiplex PCR, and TCRdb's table has in-frame clones only and misses some. The sample holds more than 65,000 clones; roughly nine tenths are singletons and the top ten take around 0.93%. The input for sequencing was CD4+ or CD8+ T cells sorted from blood, taken in a trial of the OX40 agonist ivuxolimab. The origin of the receptors is an adult with an advanced solid tumor such as melanoma, head and neck, liver or kidney cancer.

In DNA form, the CDR3 reads TGTGCCAGTAGCCTACCGGGACAGGGCATTCACACTGAAGCTTTCTTT. It is translated as CASSLPGQGIHTEAFF. The chain couples TRBV19 to TRBJ1-1, with TRBD1 identical over 9 bases. CDR1 LNHDA and CDR2 SQIVND come from the germline V gene (reference sequence). This CDR3 has 16 amino acids. Trimming cost V 6 bases and J 3 bases; bases outside gene matches: 11.

The chain links TRBV7-2 to TRBJ1-1; 7 nucleotides agree with TRBD1. Germline CDR1 reads SGHTA; CDR2 reads FQGNSA. V trimming: 3 bases; J trimming: 0 bases; junction bases outside the gene matches: 1. CDR3 length: 14 residues. This CDR3 is CASSFGQVNTEAFF. The DNA for the CDR3 is TGTGCCAGCAGCTTCGGACAGGTGAACACTGAAGCTTTCTTT. The entire variable domain, with the rest obtained from reference TRBV7-2 and TRBJ1-1, is as follows: GAGVSQSPSNKVTEKGKDVELRCDPISGHTALYWYRQSLGQGLEFLIYFQGNSAPDKSGLPSDRFSAERTGGSVSTLTIQRTQQEDSAVYLCASSFGQVNTEAFFGQGTRLTVV.

The chain joins TRBV28 to TRBJ1-4; TRBD1 is a possible D gene (5 bases). The V end lost 5 bases, the J end lost 4 bases, and 14 bases lay between the germline ends. The CDR3 length is 15 residues. Germline V gene lookup returns CDR1 MDHEN and CDR2 SYDVKM. The chain's CDR3 is CASSVTGQGNEKLFF. The DNA of the CDR3 is TGTGCCAGCAGTGTCACGGGTCAGGGTAATGAAAAACTGTTTTTT.

This chain links TRBV11-2 with TRBJ1-1; D gene ambiguous. Trimming removed 0 bases from V and 4 bases from J, with 15 bases in between. Germline assignment: CDR1 SGHAT and CDR2 FQNNGV. The CDR3 totals 16 residues. The CDR3 reads CASSLESISAATEAFF. DNA for the CDR3: TGTGCCAGCAGCTTAGAGAGTATCTCGGCCGCCACTGAAGCTTTCTTT.

This clone was detected once. This chain links TRBV13 with TRBJ2-5; D gene unclear. Germline V gives CDR1 PRHDT, CDR2 FYEKMQ (reference sequence). V lost 2 bases, J lost 5 bases, and 6 bases lay in between. CDR3 length equals 12 residues. CDR3 loop: CASSLSRETQYF. The CDR3 bases are TGTGCCAGCAGCTTAAGTCGCGAGACCCAGTACTTC.

This clone has only one observation. V gene TRBV11-3 combines with J gene TRBJ2-7, with D unresolved. Germline CDR1 SGHNT, CDR2 YENEEA. The CDR3 is 15 residues long. V was clipped by 1 base and J by 3 bases, with 13 bases between them. CDR3 sequence: CASSLGFRSYYEQYF. The CDR3 DNA reads TGTGCCAGCAGCTTAGGGTTCAGGAGTTACTACGAGCAGTACTTC.

The chain recombines TRBV19 with TRBJ2-5; 10 bases are shared with TRBD2. This CDR3 contains 15 residues. In germline, CDR1 is LNHDA, CDR2 SQIVND (reference sequence). Unmatched junction bases numbered 10, after V lost 10 bases and J lost 2 bases. The CDR3 region has the DNA TGTGCCACCTCCCCGGGACTAGCGTCTCAAGAGACCCAGTACTTC. The encoded protein is CATSPGLASQETQYF.

The chain couples TRBV5-6 to TRBJ2-3, with D uncertain. This CDR3 has 14 residues. CDR1 is SGHDT, CDR2 YYEEEE, per germline. V lost 0 bases to trimming and J lost 2 bases, with 7 bases between them. The CDR3 bases are TGTGCCAGCAGCTTGGGGGCTTCCACAGATACGCAGTATTTT. Its protein product is CASSLGASTDTQYF.

Of note for this clone: The sample carries other DNA sequences with the same CDR3. This chain connects TRBV19 to TRBJ2-3; D gene ambiguous. The V and J ends lost 3 bases and 2 bases respectively, with 0 bases between them. The germline CDR1 and CDR2 sequences are LNHDA and SQIVND (reference sequence). This CDR3 is built from 11 residues. This chain's CDR3 is CASSITDTQYF. For the CDR3, the DNA is TGTGCCAGTAGTATCACAGATACGCAGTATTTT.

This chain connects TRBV2 to TRBJ2-1; 7 positions agree with TRBD2. This CDR3 is 14 amino acids long. Per germline, CDR1 SNHLY and CDR2 FYNNEI. V gave up 5 bases and J gave up 9 bases; unmatched junction bases: 10. This chain's CDR3 is CASSMLREWGEQFF. The CDR3 DNA reads TGTGCCAGCAGTATGTTGCGGGAGTGGGGTGAGCAGTTCTTC.

The chain is built from TRBV18 and TRBJ1-5, with D perhaps TRBD1 (6 bases). The germline gives CDR1 KGHSH, CDR2 LQKENI. This CDR3 spans 18 amino acids. Trimming removed 2 bases from V and 0 bases from J, with 17 bases in between. As DNA, the CDR3 is TGTGCCAGCTCACCAAACCCTACAGGGATTTATAGCAATCAGCCCCAGCATTTT. Its translation: CASSPNPTGIYSNQPQHF.

As DNA, the CDR3 is TGTGCCAGTAGTAATGGTCGGGGTTCCTACGAGCAGTACTTC. Translation: CASSNGRGSYEQYF. The chain links TRBV19 to TRBJ2-7; D possibly corresponds to TRBD2 (5 bases). Germline CDR1 reads LNHDA; CDR2 reads SQIVND (reference sequence). The CDR3 is made up of 14 amino acids. V was clipped by 4 bases and J by 1 base, with 11 bases between them.

This clone was seen a single time. The CDR3 sequence: CATMGLAEETQYF. CDR3 sequence (DNA): TGTGCCACTATGGGACTAGCAGAGGAGACCCAGTACTTC. The genes are TRBV19 and TRBJ2-5; 9 bases align to TRBD2. In germline, CDR1 is LNHDA, CDR2 SQIVND (reference sequence). Losses at the gene ends were 10 bases for V and 5 bases for J; bases not matched to a gene: 8. There are 13 residues in the CDR3.

The rearrangement uses TRBV14 and TRBJ2-7; 11 nucleotides line up with TRBD2. Germline CDR1 and CDR2: SGHDN and FVKESK. This CDR3 contains 18 residues. After removal of 5 bases from V and 1 base from J, the junction contained 13 bases not matched to a gene. The CDR3 spells CASSFGLAGFWGSYEQYF. The CDR3 DNA is TGTGCCAGCAGCTTCGGACTAGCGGGTTTCTGGGGGTCCTACGAGCAGTACTTC.